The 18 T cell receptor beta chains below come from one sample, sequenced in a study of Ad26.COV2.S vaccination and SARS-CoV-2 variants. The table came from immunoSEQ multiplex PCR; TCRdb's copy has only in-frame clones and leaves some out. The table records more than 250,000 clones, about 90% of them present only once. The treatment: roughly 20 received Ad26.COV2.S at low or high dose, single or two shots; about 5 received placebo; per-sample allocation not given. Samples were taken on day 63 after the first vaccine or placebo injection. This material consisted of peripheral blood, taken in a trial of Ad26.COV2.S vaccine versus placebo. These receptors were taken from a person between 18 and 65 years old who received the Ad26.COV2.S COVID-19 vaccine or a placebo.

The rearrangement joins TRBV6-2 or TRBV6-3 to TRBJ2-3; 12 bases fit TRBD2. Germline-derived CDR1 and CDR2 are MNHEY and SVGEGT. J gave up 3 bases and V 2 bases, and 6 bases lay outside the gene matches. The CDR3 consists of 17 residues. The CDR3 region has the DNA TGTGCCAGCAGTTACCCGACTAGCGGGAGTTTGACAGATACGCAGTATTTT. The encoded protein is CASSYPTSGSLTDTQYF.

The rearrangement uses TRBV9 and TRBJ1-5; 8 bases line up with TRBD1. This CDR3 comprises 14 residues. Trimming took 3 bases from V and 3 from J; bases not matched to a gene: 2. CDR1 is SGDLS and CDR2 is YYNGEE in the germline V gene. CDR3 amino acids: CASSAQGDNQPQHF. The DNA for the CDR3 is TGTGCCAGCAGCGCACAGGGGGACAATCAGCCCCAGCATTTT.

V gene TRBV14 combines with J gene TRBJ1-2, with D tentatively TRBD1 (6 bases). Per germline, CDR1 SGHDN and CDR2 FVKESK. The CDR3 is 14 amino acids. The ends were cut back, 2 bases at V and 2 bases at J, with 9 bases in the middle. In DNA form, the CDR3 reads TGTGCCAGCAGCCAATTTGGACAGAACTATGGCTACACCTTC. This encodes CASSQFGQNYGYTF.

CDR3 DNA: TGTGCCTGGTCCCCCAGATTCAACTATGGCTACACCTTC. Amino acid sequence: CAWSPRFNYGYTF. The chain links TRBV30 to TRBJ1-2, with D unclear. V lost 5 bases, J lost 2 bases, and 12 bases lay in between. Germline values: CDR1 GTSNPN, CDR2 SVGIG (reference sequence). This CDR3 has 13 residues. The variable domain in full, completed from reference TRBV30 and TRBJ1-2, reads SQTIHQWPATLVQPVGSPLSLECTVEGTSNPNLYWYRQAAGRGLQLLFYSVGIGQISSEVPQNLSASRPQDRQFILSSKKLLLSDSGFYLCAWSPRFNYGYTFGSGTRLTVV.

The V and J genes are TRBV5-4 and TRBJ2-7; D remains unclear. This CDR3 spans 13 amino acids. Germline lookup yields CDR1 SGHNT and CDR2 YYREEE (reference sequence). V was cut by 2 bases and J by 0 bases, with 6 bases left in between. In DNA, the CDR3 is TGTGCCAGCAGCTTATTTAGCTCCTACGAGCAGTACTTC. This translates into CASSLFSSYEQYF.

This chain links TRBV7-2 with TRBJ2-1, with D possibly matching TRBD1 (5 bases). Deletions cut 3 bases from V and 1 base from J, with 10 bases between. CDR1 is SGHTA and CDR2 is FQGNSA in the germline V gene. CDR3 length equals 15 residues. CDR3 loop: CASSLMQGSYNEQFF. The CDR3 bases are TGTGCCAGCAGCTTGATGCAGGGTTCCTACAATGAGCAGTTCTTC. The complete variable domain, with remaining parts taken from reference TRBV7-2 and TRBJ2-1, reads GAGVSQSPSNKVTEKGKDVELRCDPISGHTALYWYRQSLGQGLEFLIYFQGNSAPDKSGLPSDRFSAERTGGSVSTLTIQRTQQEDSAVYLCASSLMQGSYNEQFFGPGTRLTVL.

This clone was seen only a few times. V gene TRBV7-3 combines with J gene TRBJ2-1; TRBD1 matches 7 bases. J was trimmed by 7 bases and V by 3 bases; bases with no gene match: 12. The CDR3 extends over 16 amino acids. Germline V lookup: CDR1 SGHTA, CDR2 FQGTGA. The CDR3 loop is CASSFTGAQIVNEQFF. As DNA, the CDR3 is TGTGCCAGCAGCTTCACAGGGGCGCAAATCGTGAATGAGCAGTTCTTC.

The chain's CDR3 is CASKSSAQTQYF. CDR3 bases: TGTGCCAGTAAATCTAGCGCACAGACCCAGTACTTC. The chain carries TRBV19 and TRBJ2-5; D might be TRBD2 (6 bases). V dropped 7 bases and J dropped 6 bases, with 12 bases sitting between them. The germline V gene has CDR1 LNHDA and CDR2 SQIVND (reference sequence). The CDR3 length is 12 residues.

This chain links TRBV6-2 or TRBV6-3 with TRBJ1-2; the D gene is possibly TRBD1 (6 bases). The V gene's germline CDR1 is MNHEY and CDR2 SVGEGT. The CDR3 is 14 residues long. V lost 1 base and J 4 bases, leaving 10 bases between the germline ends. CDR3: CASSYYGGGYGYTF. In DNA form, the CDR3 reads TGTGCCAGCAGTTACTACGGGGGCGGCTATGGCTACACCTTC.

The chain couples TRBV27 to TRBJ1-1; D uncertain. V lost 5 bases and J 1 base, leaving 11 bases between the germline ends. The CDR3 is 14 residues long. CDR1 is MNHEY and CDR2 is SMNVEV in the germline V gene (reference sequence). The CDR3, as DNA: TGTGCCAGCAGTCTCGGGATGGGGAACACTGAAGCTTTCTTT. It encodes CASSLGMGNTEAFF.

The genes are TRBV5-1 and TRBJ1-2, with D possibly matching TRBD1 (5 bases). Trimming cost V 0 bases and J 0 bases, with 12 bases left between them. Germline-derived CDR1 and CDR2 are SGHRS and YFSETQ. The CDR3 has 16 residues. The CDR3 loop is CASSLGQLIANYGYTF. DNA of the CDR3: TGCGCCAGCAGCTTGGGACAGCTGATAGCTAACTATGGCTACACCTTC.

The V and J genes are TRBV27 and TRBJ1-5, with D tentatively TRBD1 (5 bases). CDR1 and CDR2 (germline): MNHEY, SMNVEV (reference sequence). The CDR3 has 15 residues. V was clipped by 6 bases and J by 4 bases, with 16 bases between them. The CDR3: CASSRTTGGNQPQHF. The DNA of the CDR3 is TGTGCCAGCAGCCGTACTACCGGGGGAAATCAGCCCCAGCATTTT.

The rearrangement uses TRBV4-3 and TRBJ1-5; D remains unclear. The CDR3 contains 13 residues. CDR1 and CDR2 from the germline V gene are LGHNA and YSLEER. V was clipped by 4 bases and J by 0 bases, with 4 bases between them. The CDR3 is CASSPDSNQPQHF. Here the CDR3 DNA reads TGCGCCAGCAGCCCAGATAGCAATCAGCCCCAGCATTTT.

CDR3 loop: CAWSVHRDTQYF. Here the CDR3 DNA reads TGTGCCTGGAGTGTACATAGAGATACGCAGTATTTT. The chain uses TRBV30 and TRBJ2-3; D call uncertain. Looked up from germline, CDR1 is GTSNPN and CDR2 is SVGIG (reference sequence). CDR3 length: 12 residues. The germline V and J ends were trimmed by 0 bases and 5 bases, with 6 bases remaining between them.

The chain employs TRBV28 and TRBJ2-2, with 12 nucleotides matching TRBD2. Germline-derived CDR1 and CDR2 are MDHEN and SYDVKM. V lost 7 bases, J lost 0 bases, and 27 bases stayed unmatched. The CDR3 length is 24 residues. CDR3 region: CASIPYMGHTYGPSGRANTGELFF. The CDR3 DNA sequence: TGTGCCAGCATCCCTTATATGGGACACACCTATGGACCTAGCGGGAGGGCGAACACCGGGGAGCTGTTTTTT.

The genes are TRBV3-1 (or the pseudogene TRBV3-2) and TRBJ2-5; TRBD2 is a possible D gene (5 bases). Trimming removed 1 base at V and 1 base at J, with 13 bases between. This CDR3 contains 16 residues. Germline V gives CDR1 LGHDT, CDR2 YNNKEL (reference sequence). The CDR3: CASSQGADLSQETQYF. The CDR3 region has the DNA TGTGCCAGCAGCCAAGGAGCGGACCTCAGCCAAGAGACCCAGTACTTC.

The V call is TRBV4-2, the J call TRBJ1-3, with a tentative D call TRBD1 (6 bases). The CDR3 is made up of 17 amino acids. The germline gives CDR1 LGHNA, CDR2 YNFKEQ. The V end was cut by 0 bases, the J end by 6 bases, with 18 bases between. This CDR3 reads CASSQDNDRSLENTIYF. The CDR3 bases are TGTGCCAGCAGCCAAGATAATGACAGGTCGTTGGAAAACACCATATATTTT.

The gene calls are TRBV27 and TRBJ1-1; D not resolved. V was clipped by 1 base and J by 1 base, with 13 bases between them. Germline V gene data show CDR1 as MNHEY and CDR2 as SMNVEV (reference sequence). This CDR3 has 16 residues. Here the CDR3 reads CASSLFPGSANTEAFF. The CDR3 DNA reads TGTGCCAGCAGTTTATTTCCGGGGTCTGCGAACACTGAAGCTTTCTTT.